This T cell receptor beta chain emerged from a study of Graves' ophthalmopathy and Graves' hyperthyroidism. Whole-study results and caveats: Most expanded thyroid clonotypes above 0.001 frequency also appeared in blood.

With 4 bases removed from V and 5 bases from J, the gap between germline ends came to 21 bases. CDR3 size: 16 residues. CDR1 is ENHRY and CDR2 is SYGVKD in the germline V gene. Clinical symptoms, serum thyroxine, TRAb, thyroid ultrasound and orbital computed tomography were relied on for diagnosis. This clonotype was detected many times. What it binds is not known. RNA served as the template for amplifying TCR beta CDR3 regions. Investigators did first-round RT-PCR with HTBI primers, then second-round multiplex PCR. MiXCR was run by TCRdb on the multiplex PCR reads, yielding one entry per CDR3 protein. The sample includes some 1.1 million distinct CDR3 sequences, 35% to 45% of them seen just once.

V gene TRBV10-3 combines with J gene TRBJ2-7, with D tentatively TRBD1 (6 bases). This sequence originates from an adult man with Graves' hyperthyroidism. Sequencing was done on a sample of peripheral blood or thyroid tissue (not recorded which). CDR3 loop: CAISGTQDRQQNEQYF. CDR3 nucleotides: TGTGCCATCAGTGGCACACAAGACAGGCAACAGAACGAGCAGTACTTC.